The rows below give T cell receptor beta chains drawn from one sample of a study of T cells in localized non-small cell lung cancer. The table came from immunoSEQ multiplex PCR; TCRdb's copy has only in-frame clones and leaves some out. The sample includes 30,000 to 35,000 clones, about 90% of them seen just once. This material consisted of peripheral blood, taken before any cancer treatment. Every receptor here comes from a woman aged 40-70 years with stage I lung adenocarcinoma. Both conserved end residues are part of each CDR3. A D gene is named only where the DNA matches it firmly. Clone size is stated in some rows and not others, as once, few, many or a class when expanded.

CDR3nt | CDR3aa | abundance | len | v_gene | d_gene | j_gene
TGTGCCTGGAGGAGGCGACCGAACACCGGGGAGCTGTTTTTT | CAWRRRPNTGELFF | NA | 14 | TRBV30 | NA | TRBJ2-2
TGTGCCAGCAAGGGAGGAGGGATTGGTCAGCCCCAGCATTTT | CASKGGGIGQPQHF | few | 14 | TRBV2 | NA | TRBJ1-5
TGTGCCAGCAGTGAGGTCAGTGGTCGTGGCTACACCTTC | CASSEVSGRGYTF | NA | 13 | TRBV25-1 | NA | TRBJ1-2
TGCGCCAGCAGCCAACAGGACTTTACTAGCGGGGGGTACTATGAGCAGTTCTTC | CASSQQDFTSGGYYEQFF | NA | 18 | TRBV4-1 | TRBD2 | TRBJ2-1
TGCGCCAGCAGTAGACTAGCGGGGCCATTGGAACTGTTTTTT | CASSRLAGPLELFF | NA | 14 | TRBV5-1 | TRBD2 | TRBJ2-2
TGTGCCAGCAGCCCGGGACAGGCGCGCACCGGGGAGCTGTTTTTT | CASSPGQARTGELFF | NA | 15 | TRBV5-5 | TRBD1 | TRBJ2-2
TGTGCCAGCAGCAGAGGGGCACCCCTCCACTTT | CASSRGAPLHF | few | 11 | TRBV11-2 | NA | TRBJ1-6
TGCGCCAGCAGCTTCGGGACAGGGGACTACGAGCAGTACTTC | CASSFGTGDYEQYF | NA | 14 | TRBV5-1 | TRBD1 | TRBJ2-7
TGTGCCAGCAGCTTAGCCGCCAGGGGGATCTACGAGCAGTACTTC | CASSLAARGIYEQYF | NA | 15 | TRBV7-8 | TRBD1 | TRBJ2-7
TGTGCCAGCAGTTTTTTAAGCTCCTACGAGCAGTACTTC | CASSFLSSYEQYF | NA | 13 | TRBV27 | NA | TRBJ2-7
TGTGCCAGCAGCTCAGGGGGCACTGGGGCCAACGTCCTGACTTTC | CASSSGGTGANVLTF | once | 15 | TRBV6-5 | TRBD1 | TRBJ2-6
TGTGCCAGCAGCTTAGCGCAGGGACTGAACACCGGGGAGCTGTTTTTT | CASSLAQGLNTGELFF | NA | 16 | TRBV7-6 | NA | TRBJ2-2
TGTGCCAGTACCTCGAGACAGGGACATGGCTACACCTTC | CASTSRQGHGYTF | NA | 13 | TRBV19 | TRBD1 | TRBJ1-2
TGTGCCAGCAGCTTAGAAGGGCAGAACACTGAAGCTTTCTTT | CASSLEGQNTEAFF | NA | 14 | TRBV5-4 | NA | TRBJ1-1
TGTGCCAGCAGCTTAGGTCGGGGGGACTATGGCTACACCTTC | CASSLGRGDYGYTF | NA | 14 | TRBV7-9 | NA | TRBJ1-2
TGTGCCAGCAGCTTGGCGGGGGGAACCACCGGGGAGCTGTTTTTT | CASSLAGGTTGELFF | NA | 15 | TRBV7-2 | TRBD2 | TRBJ2-2
TGTGCCAGTAGTATAGTGGCCTATGACACAGATACGCAGTATTTT | CASSIVAYDTDTQYF | NA | 15 | TRBV19 | NA | TRBJ2-3
TGTGCCAGCAGTTCCCAACTCTTACCATATTCACCCCTCCACTTT | CASSSQLLPYSPLHF | NA | 15 | TRBV27 | NA | TRBJ1-6
TGCGCCAGCAGCCAAGCTGGACTAGCGGGGGACGAGCAGTACTTC | CASSQAGLAGDEQYF | NA | 15 | TRBV4-3 | TRBD2 | TRBJ2-7
TGTGCCAACAGTGAATTTTTCGGAGGGTTAAGGAGCACAGATACGCAGTATTTT | CANSEFFGGLRSTDTQYF | NA | 18 | TRBV25-1 | NA | TRBJ2-3
TGTGCCAGTAGTTCAGGACAGGGAACCCCCTACGAGCAGTACTTC | CASSSGQGTPYEQYF | NA | 15 | TRBV19 | TRBD1 | TRBJ2-7
TGTGCCAGCAGGTCCGGGCTCTCTGGAAACACCATATATTTT | CASRSGLSGNTIYF | NA | 14 | TRBV2 | NA | TRBJ1-3
TGTGCCAGCAGCCAAGATTCCGGGGGAGAGACCCAGTACTTC | CASSQDSGGETQYF | NA | 14 | TRBV4-2 | NA | TRBJ2-5
TGTGCCAGCAGTTCAGGGGAGTGGGGCTACAATGAGCAGTTCTTC | CASSSGEWGYNEQFF | NA | 15 | TRBV28 | NA | TRBJ2-1
TGTGCCAGCAGCCCCCGTTCGGGACAGGCAGACTACGAGCAGTACTTC | CASSPRSGQADYEQYF | NA | 16 | TRBV9 | TRBD1 | TRBJ2-7
TGTGCCAGTAGTAAACCCAGTATGAACACTGAAGCTTTCTTT | CASSKPSMNTEAFF | once | 14 | TRBV19 | NA | TRBJ1-1
TGTGCCAGCAGCGTAGACCTGCGGCACAGGGGGCCTCCATACAATGAGCAGTTCTTC | CASSVDLRHRGPPYNEQFF | NA | 19 | TRBV9 | TRBD1 | TRBJ2-1
TGTGCCACCAGCAGAGAACGAGACAGGGTCTCCTCTGAAGCTTTCTTT | CATSRERDRVSSEAFF | NA | 16 | TRBV15 | TRBD1 | TRBJ1-1
TGCGCCAGCAGCCAAGACCCAGCAACTTACCCTACGGAGCAGTACTTC | CASSQDPATYPTEQYF | NA | 16 | TRBV4-3 | NA | TRBJ2-7